Described below is a single T cell receptor beta chain sequence and its context. Its target is unknown. PCR was performed using 60 Vbeta and 13 Jbeta primers. TCRdb keeps only in-frame clones here, not all; method: immunoSEQ multiplex PCR. The sample comprises some 200,000 clones, 79% of which are singletons, and 2% to 2.5% rests with the top ten. This record belongs to a study of cytomegalovirus exposure and HLA in healthy donors. Looking at the study overall: Earlier sequencing of 150 million to 200 million T cells yielded fewer than 140 million unique TCR beta sequences.

Study-level findings and limits: Later analysis identified a missense DCLRE1C variant that was linked to TCR beta V- and J-gene trimming.

The V end lost 0 bases, the J end lost 5 bases, and 17 bases lay between the germline ends. Germline V lookup: CDR1 MNHEY, CDR2 SMNVEV (reference sequence). There are 17 residues in the CDR3. The sequence came from a woman in her forties or fifties in good health and CMV-seronegative. Sequencing input: PBMCs. The chain is built from TRBV27 and TRBJ2-1, with TRBD2 as a possible D gene (5 bases). The CDR3 DNA reads as TGTGCCAGCAGTTTATCGGGCGGTCTTGGGAGCAACAATGAGCAGTTCTTC. Translating it yields CASSLSGGLGSNNEQFF.